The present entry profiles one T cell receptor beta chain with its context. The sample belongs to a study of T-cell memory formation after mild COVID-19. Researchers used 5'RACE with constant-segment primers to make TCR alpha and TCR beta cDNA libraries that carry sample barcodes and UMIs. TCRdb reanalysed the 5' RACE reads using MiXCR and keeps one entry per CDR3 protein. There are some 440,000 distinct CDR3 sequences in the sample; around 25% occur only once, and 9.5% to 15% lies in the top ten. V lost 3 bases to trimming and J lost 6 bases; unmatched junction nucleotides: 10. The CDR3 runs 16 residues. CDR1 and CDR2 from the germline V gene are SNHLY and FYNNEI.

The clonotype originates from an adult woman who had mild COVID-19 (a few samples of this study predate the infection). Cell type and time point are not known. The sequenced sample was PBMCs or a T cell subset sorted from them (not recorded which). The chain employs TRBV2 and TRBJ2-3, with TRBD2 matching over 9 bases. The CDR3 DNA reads TGTGCCAGCAGTGATTTTTGGCGGGAGGGTTCGGATACGCAGTATTTT. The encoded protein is CASSDFWREGSDTQYF.